Listed below are T cell receptor beta chains from one sample, sequenced in a study of post-analysis software for immune sequencing data. TCRdb ran MiXCR on the PCR reads and lists one entry per CDR3 protein. This table holds around 770,000 distinct CDR3 sequences, 46% found once. The sequenced sample consisted of blood. The receptor set was obtained from a girl between 10 and 17 years old with multiple sclerosis. Each CDR3 is given with its conserved first and last residue. A D gene is named only where the DNA matches it firmly. Only part of the rows carry a size: once, few, many, or a class if the clone is expanded.

D gene	V gene	J gene	clone size	CDR3 DNA	CDR3 protein
TRBD2	TRBV7-2	TRBJ2-7	NA	TGTGCCAGCAGCTTACAACTAGCGGGAGACGACGAGCAGTACTTC	CASSLQLAGDDEQYF
TRBD2	TRBV30	TRBJ2-5	NA	TGTGCCTGGAGTCCAGGAGGCCCCGGGGGGGAGACCCAGTACTTC	CAWSPGGPGGETQYF
NA	TRBV29-1	TRBJ1-5	few	TGCAGCGTTTCACGGGGTGACAATCAGCCCCAGCATTTT	CSVSRGDNQPQHF
NA	TRBV7-6	TRBJ1-6	few	TGTGCCAGCAGCTTAGTTGCCCGGACAAGGCATAATTCACCCCTCCACTTT	CASSLVARTRHNSPLHF
NA	TRBV7-9	TRBJ2-7	NA	TGTGCCAGCAGCCCACAGGCCAGACCCTACGAGCAGTACTTC	CASSPQARPYEQYF
NA	TRBV4-2	TRBJ1-5	NA	TGTGCCAGCAGCCAAGACCACCGAGGGAATCAGCCCCAGCATTTT	CASSQDHRGNQPQHF
TRBD2	TRBV7-9	TRBJ2-1	few	TGTGCCAGCAGCCCACGGACTAGCGGGAGGACCTACAATGAGCAGTTCTTC	CASSPRTSGRTYNEQFF
NA	TRBV7-9	TRBJ2-1	NA	TGTGCCAGCAGCTTTGGGTCGGATGAGCAGTTCTTC	CASSFGSDEQFF
NA	TRBV29-1	TRBJ2-5	few	TGCAGCGTTGAAGGCAGGGCGGAGACCCAGTACTTC	CSVEGRAETQYF
TRBD1	TRBV20-1	TRBJ2-5	NA	TGCAGTGCTTATCCCGGGACAGGGAGGGAAGAGACCCAGTACTTC	CSAYPGTGREETQYF
NA	TRBV4-3	TRBJ1-4	NA	TGCGCCAGCAGCCAAGAGCCAAGGGGGGGTGAAAAACTGTTTTTT	CASSQEPRGGEKLFF
NA	TRBV5-1	TRBJ2-7	NA	TGCGCCAGCAGACTACAATTGGGCAAGTCCTACGAGCAGTACTTC	CASRLQLGKSYEQYF
NA	TRBV9	TRBJ1-2	NA	TGTGCCAGCCGTGGGCCTTCCTTCTATGGCTACACCTTC	CASRGPSFYGYTF
TRBD1	TRBV15	TRBJ2-1	NA	TGTGCCACCAGCAGACCCGACAGGGGTCGGAATAATGAGCAGTTCTTC	CATSRPDRGRNNEQFF
NA	TRBV7-2	TRBJ2-7	NA	TGTGCCAGCAGCTTAACACCGGCCTCCTACGAGCAGTACTTC	CASSLTPASYEQYF
NA	TRBV20-1	TRBJ2-7	NA	TGCAGTGCCAACACACAGGGTTCCTACGAGCAGTACTTC	CSANTQGSYEQYF
NA	TRBV20-1	TRBJ2-1	few	TGCAGTGCTAGAGGAAGAATAGAGCTCAATGAGCAGTTCTTC	CSARGRIELNEQFF
NA	TRBV4-1	TRBJ2-1	few	TGCGCCAGCAGCCAAGTTCTCGTTTACAATGAGCAGTTCTTC	CASSQVLVYNEQFF
NA	TRBV7-9	TRBJ2-4	NA	TGTGCCAGCAGCACCACTCCGACTCTGAGCTCCTACAATGAGCAGTACTTC	CASSTTPTLSSYNEQYF
NA	TRBV7-9	TRBJ2-1	NA	TGTGCCAGCAGCTTAGAATCCGGATCCTACAATGAGCAGTTCTTC	CASSLESGSYNEQFF
TRBD1	TRBV20-1	TRBJ1-1	NA	TGCAGTGCACAAAGGACAGGGATGAACACTGAAGCTTTCTTT	CSAQRTGMNTEAFF
TRBD1	TRBV12-3/TRBV12-4	TRBJ2-5	NA	TGTGCCAGCAGTCGCCTTGGGACAGGCGAAGAGACCCAGTACTTC	CASSRLGTGEETQYF
NA	TRBV11-2	TRBJ2-1	NA	TGTGCCAGCAACTCCTACAATGAGCAGTTCTTC	CASNSYNEQFF
NA	TRBV12-3/TRBV12-4	TRBJ1-5	few	TGTGCCAGCAGTTTGGGAGGATGGCAGCCCCAGCATTTT	CASSLGGWQPQHF
NA	TRBV5-1	TRBJ2-7	few	TGCGCCAGCAGCTTTGACAACGAAGTCTACGAGCAGTACTTC	CASSFDNEVYEQYF
NA	TRBV24-1	TRBJ2-7	few	TGTGCCACCAGTGATCAAAGGGGTTACGAGCAGTACTTC	CATSDQRGYEQYF
NA	TRBV7-2	TRBJ1-5	NA	TGTGCCAGCAGCTTAGAATGGACAGAGAATCAGCCCCAGCATTTT	CASSLEWTENQPQHF